Presented here are 14 T cell receptor beta chains from one specimen sequenced in a study of T cell repertoires in cytomegalovirus infection. Which antigens these TCRs recognize remains unknown. TCRdb re-analysed the reads in MiXCR, keeping a single row per CDR3 protein. The profile shows 570,000 or so distinct CDR3 sequences, roughly 43% of them singletons. The specimen was cultured PBMCs, collected from culture after CMV antigen stimulation. Receptors were obtained from a human donor in good health (CMV status not recorded). Some clones in this sample may be carry-over from other donors' samples.

There are a few counts of this clonotype. The chain combines TRBV7-9 with TRBJ2-1; D is uncertain. The CDR3 extends over 13 amino acids. Trimming cost V 1 base and J 4 bases, with 5 bases left between them. Per germline, CDR1 SEHNR and CDR2 FQNEAQ (reference sequence). The DNA of the CDR3 is TGTGCCAGCAGCTTAGGTTTTTACAATGAGCAGTTCTTC. Protein sequence: CASSLGFYNEQFF.

This clonotype was seen a few times. V usage is TRBV20-1 and J usage is TRBJ2-1, with TRBD1 identical over 8 bases. With 6 bases clipped from V and 5 bases from J, the junction kept 9 bases outside the gene matches. The CDR3 covers 14 residues. Germline V gene data show CDR1 as DFQATT and CDR2 as SNEGSKA (reference sequence). The CDR3 reads CSARTGNLHNEQFF. CDR3 nucleotide sequence: TGCAGTGCCAGGACAGGGAATCTCCACAATGAGCAGTTCTTC.

The rearrangement links TRBV20-1 to TRBJ1-5, with D uncertain. The CDR3 has 12 amino acids. Germline V lookup: CDR1 DFQATT, CDR2 SNEGSKA (reference sequence). V gave up 8 bases and J gave up 4 bases, with 12 bases separating them. Here the CDR3 DNA reads TGCAGTTGGAGGGCGGCTAATCAGCCCCAGCATTTT. This sequence encodes CSWRAANQPQHF.

This clonotype has just a few counts. This chain joins TRBV7-2 and TRBJ2-3, with D unclear. Germline V CDR1 and CDR2: SGHTA, FQGNSA. The V gene lost 1 base and the J gene lost 1 base, with 6 bases spanning the gap. The CDR3 runs to 14 residues. The CDR3 reads CASSLGTRTDTQYF. The CDR3 DNA sequence: TGTGCCAGCAGCTTAGGGACCCGCACAGATACGCAGTATTTT.

The chain recombines TRBV14 with TRBJ2-5, with TRBD2 matching 11 bases. Per the germline V gene, CDR1 is SGHDN and CDR2 is FVKESK. The CDR3 contains 19 residues. J lost 5 bases, V lost 1 base, and 15 bases had no gene match. CDR3 sequence: CASSQVRPGSSGRSETQYF. CDR3 sequence (DNA): TGTGCCAGCAGCCAAGTACGGCCTGGGTCTAGCGGGAGGAGTGAGACCCAGTACTTC.

The table lists this clonotype with many counts. The chain couples TRBV7-2 to TRBJ2-1, with no clear D. The CDR3 runs to 11 residues. Germline CDR1 and CDR2: SGHTA and FQGNSA. Trimming shortened V by 2 bases and J by 10 bases, and 6 bases separated the two germline ends. In DNA, the CDR3 is TGTGCCAGCAGCTTAAAAGAAGAGCAGTTCTTC. Its protein product is CASSLKEEQFF.

In its sample, this clonotype was seen a few times. The V and J genes are TRBV6-8 and TRBJ2-1; 14 bases are shared with TRBD2. The CDR3 length is 15 residues. V was clipped by 2 bases and J by 7 bases; unmatched bases: 1. In germline, CDR1 is MNHGY, CDR2 SAAAGT. Written as DNA, the CDR3 is TGTGCCAGCAGTTACGGGACTAGCGGGGGTAATGAGCAGTTCTTC. Translation: CASSYGTSGGNEQFF.

This clonotype was seen ten or more times. This chain joins TRBV7-2 and TRBJ2-7; TRBD2 matches 13 bases. V lost 1 base to trimming and J lost 3 bases; unmatched junction nucleotides: 6. Germline V gene sequence: CDR1 SGHTA, CDR2 FQGNSA. This CDR3 contains 17 residues. CDR3 protein: CASSLVGLAGSYYEQYF. Here the CDR3 DNA reads TGTGCCAGCAGCTTAGTGGGACTAGCGGGGTCCTACTACGAGCAGTACTTC.

This chain connects TRBV5-4 to TRBJ1-6, with TRBD1 as a possible D gene (6 bases). V was shortened by 4 bases and J by 10 bases, with 18 bases between the two germline ends. This CDR3 region has 15 residues. The V gene's germline CDR1 is SGHNT and CDR2 YYREEE (reference sequence). The CDR3 nucleotides are TGTGCCAGCAGCGTTACAGGGAATCGGGGATCACCCCTCCACTTT. This translates into CASSVTGNRGSPLHF. Based on the CDR3 plus reference TRBV5-4 and TRBJ1-6, the full variable domain is ETGVTQSPTHLIKTRGQQVTLRCSSQSGHNTVSWYQQALGQGPQFIFQYYREEENGRGNFPPRFSGLQFPNYSSELNVNALELDDSALYLCASSVTGNRGSPLHFGNGTRLTVT.

The chain uses TRBV7-6 and TRBJ2-1; 8 bases map to TRBD2. In germline, CDR1 is SGHVS, CDR2 FNYEAQ. J lost 0 bases, V lost 7 bases, and 8 bases had no gene match. The CDR3 has 16 residues. CDR3 loop: CASTGGGGISYNEQFF. The CDR3, as DNA: TGTGCCAGCACCGGGGGGGGGGGGATCTCCTACAATGAGCAGTTCTTC.

This clonotype was observed a few times. This chain connects TRBV7-9 to TRBJ1-2; D ambiguous. The CDR3 is 11 residues long. V lost 4 bases to trimming and J lost 7 bases, with 7 bases between them. Per germline, CDR1 SEHNR and CDR2 FQNEAQ (reference sequence). The CDR3 region is CASSSRIGYTF. The CDR3 DNA reads TGTGCCAGCAGCTCCCGGATTGGCTACACCTTC.

This sequence joins TRBV5-1 and TRBJ2-2; possibly TRBD2 for D (6 bases). Trimming removed 4 bases from V and 4 bases from J, with 17 bases in between. The CDR3 runs 16 residues. CDR1 is SGHRS and CDR2 is YFSETQ in the germline V gene. The DNA for the CDR3 is TGCGCCAGCAGCCCCCTCGCGGGGAGAGGCACCGGGGAGCTGTTTTTT. Its protein is CASSPLAGRGTGELFF. The variable domain in full, completed from reference TRBV5-1 and TRBJ2-2, reads KAGVTQTPRYLIKTRGQQVTLSCSPISGHRSVSWYQQTPGQGLQFLFEYFSETQRNKGNFPGRFSGRQFSNSRSEMNVSTLELGDSALYLCASSPLAGRGTGELFFGEGSRLTVL.

The sample holds a few counts of this clonotype. V is TRBV2 and J is TRBJ2-5; D uncertain. The germline CDR1 and CDR2 sequences are SNHLY and FYNNEI. This CDR3 spans 13 amino acids. V was clipped by 0 bases and J by 1 base, with 3 bases between them. The CDR3 bases are TGTGCCAGCAGTGAAGCGTTCCAAGAGACCCAGTACTTC. Translation gives CASSEAFQETQYF. Looking up the rest from reference TRBV2 and TRBJ2-5 gives the full variable domain: EPEVTQTPSHQVTQMGQEVILRCVPISNHLYFYWYRQILGQKVEFLVSFYNNEISEKSEIFDDQFSVERPDGSNFTLKIRSTKLEDSAMYFCASSEAFQETQYFGPGTRLLVL.

The gene calls are TRBV2 and TRBJ2-1; D not resolved. Germline lookup yields CDR1 SNHLY and CDR2 FYNNEI. V was trimmed by 4 bases and J by 0 bases, leaving 10 bases between them. The CDR3 runs 15 residues. CDR3 in DNA: TGTGCCAGCAGTGTGGGCAGCTACTCCTACAATGAGCAGTTCTTC. Its protein product is CASSVGSYSYNEQFF.